This T cell receptor beta chain stems from a study of T cell responses to AZD1222 COVID-19 vaccine. Repertoires were generated with immunoSEQ multiplex PCR, while TCRdb's copy carries only in-frame clones and drops some. The sample contains about 110,000 clones, about 85% of which appear only once. General study points: Donors skewed white British and female; clonal diversity was possibly underestimated.

For this clone: Its target is unknown.

The clonotype originates from an adult in good health. This sample comprised peripheral blood, obtained on day 0 of AZD1222 vaccination.

CDR3 nucleotides: TGTGCCAGCAGTGTGGGTCCTGTCACTGAAGCTTTCTTT. It codes for CASSVGPVTEAFF. The V and J genes are TRBV2 and TRBJ1-1, with D hard to call. Germline V gene lookup returns CDR1 SNHLY and CDR2 FYNNEI. The length of the CDR3 is 13 residues. The V and J ends lost 4 bases and 4 bases respectively, with 10 bases between them.